One and the same sample provided the 20 T cell receptor beta chains below, sequenced in a study of blood T cell repertoires in COVID-19. The method was immunoSEQ multiplex PCR; TCRdb's version includes in-frame clones alone and lacks a portion of them. The table has about 240,000 clones, around 86% seen once; the top ten hold about 2%. The sample taken for sequencing was peripheral blood. The origin of the receptors is a man aged 30 to 39 who had recovered from COVID-19.

V and J are TRBV12-3 or TRBV12-4 and TRBJ1-5; D may be TRBD1 (6 bases). The V end lost 5 bases, the J end lost 1 base, and 6 bases lay between the germline ends. CDR3 length: 13 amino acids. CDR3 sequence reads: CASSGTSNQPQHF. In nucleotides, the CDR3 is TGTGCCAGCAGTGGGACAAGCAATCAGCCCCAGCATTTT.

The chain is built from TRBV10-3 and TRBJ1-5; 7 nucleotides match TRBD1. Losses at the gene ends were 0 bases for V and 0 bases for J; bases not matched to a gene: 14. The germline CDR1 and CDR2 sequences are ENHRY and SYGVKD. This CDR3 is built from 20 residues. This chain's CDR3 is CAISESLGNRGANSNQPQHF. The CDR3 DNA follows: TGTGCCATCAGTGAGTCCCTAGGTAACAGGGGCGCGAATAGCAATCAGCCCCAGCATTTT.

This chain connects TRBV27 to TRBJ1-1; no firm D call. This CDR3 has 14 amino acids. The ends were cut back, 3 bases at V and 3 bases at J, with 11 bases in the middle. The germline V gene encodes CDR1 MNHEY and CDR2 SMNVEV (reference sequence). CDR3 coding DNA: TGTGCCAGCAGTTTGAGGCAGCGGGACACTGAAGCTTTCTTT. This encodes CASSLRQRDTEAFF.

This sequence joins TRBV11-3 and TRBJ2-2; possible D gene TRBD1, 5 bases. The CDR3 runs to 15 residues. Germline V gives CDR1 SGHNT, CDR2 YENEEA. V was trimmed by 1 base and J by 3 bases, leaving 9 bases between them. The chain's CDR3 is CASSLGQGYTGELFF. The CDR3 nucleotides are TGTGCCAGCAGCTTAGGGCAGGGATACACCGGGGAGCTGTTTTTT.

J is TRBJ2-1 and V is TRBV3-1 (or the pseudogene TRBV3-2); 8 positions agree with TRBD2. J lost 0 bases, V lost 1 base, and 8 bases had no gene match. Germline CDR1 LGHDT, CDR2 YNNKEL (reference sequence). The CDR3 loop spans 18 amino acids. This CDR3 is CASSQGPAGARSYNEQFF. The CDR3 bases are TGTGCCAGCAGCCAAGGTCCAGCGGGGGCCCGCTCCTACAATGAGCAGTTCTTC.

This clone was counted only a few times. The CDR3 loop reads CASSRDTTGNQPQHF. The CDR3 nucleotides read TGTGCCAGCAGCCGCGATACGACAGGGAATCAGCCCCAGCATTTT. This chain joins TRBV3-1 (or the pseudogene TRBV3-2) and TRBJ1-5, with 7 bases fitting TRBD1. The CDR3 extends over 15 amino acids. Germline V gives CDR1 LGHDT, CDR2 YNNKEL (reference sequence). Germline trimming cut 4 bases from V and 4 bases from J; bases unmatched to any gene: 7.

The chain recombines TRBV4-1 with TRBJ2-1; 13 bases map to TRBD2. V was clipped by 3 bases and J by 9 bases; unmatched bases: 11. CDR1 is MGHRA and CDR2 is YSYEKL in the germline V gene. This CDR3 has 17 residues. The DNA of the CDR3 is TGCGCCAGCAGCCACCACGGGGGACTAGCGGGAAGTCCTGAGCAGTTCTTC. Its translation: CASSHHGGLAGSPEQFF.

The chain couples TRBV29-1 to TRBJ2-3; D might be TRBD1 (6 bases). CDR3 length: 14 amino acids. Germline V CDR1 and CDR2: SQVTM, ANQGSEA. V shed 3 bases and J shed 4 bases, with 14 bases lying between them. CDR3 bases: TGCAGCGTTGAGGTACAGGGAGTCCCAGATACGCAGTATTTT. Translated: CSVEVQGVPDTQYF.

This clone occurred once. This chain links TRBV2 with TRBJ2-3; D gene uncertain. Per the germline V gene, CDR1 is SNHLY and CDR2 is FYNNEI. V lost 4 bases and J 6 bases, leaving 5 bases between the germline ends. The CDR3 consists of 11 residues. CDR3 amino acids: CASSVSDTQYF. The CDR3 DNA sequence: TGTGCCAGCAGTGTCTCGGATACGCAGTATTTT.

The genes are TRBV5-1 and TRBJ1-2; TRBD1 agrees at 8 bases. Germline CDR1 SGHRS, CDR2 YFSETQ. V lost 0 bases, J lost 4 bases, and 5 bases stayed unmatched. The CDR3 totals 15 residues. This CDR3 reads CASSLGTGQSYGYTF. CDR3 bases: TGCGCCAGCAGCTTGGGGACAGGGCAAAGCTATGGCTACACCTTC.

V and J are TRBV11-2 and TRBJ2-4; 12 nucleotides match TRBD2. V gave up 4 bases and J gave up 2 bases; unmatched junction bases: 6. Germline CDR1 SGHAT, CDR2 FQNNGV. The CDR3 length is 17 residues. Here the CDR3 reads CASSSSSGGEPKNIQYF. CDR3 nucleotide sequence: TGTGCCAGCAGCTCTTCTAGCGGGGGGGAGCCCAAAAACATTCAGTACTTC. Together with reference TRBV11-2 and TRBJ2-4, the CDR3 gives the full variable domain: EAGVAQSPRYKIIEKRQSVAFWCNPISGHATLYWYQQILGQGPKLLIQFQNNGVVDDSQLPKDRFSAERLKGVDSTLKIQPAKLEDSAVYLCASSSSSGGEPKNIQYFGAGTRLSVL.

V gene TRBV19 combines with J gene TRBJ2-5; the D is unclear. Germline CDR1 is LNHDA and CDR2 is SQIVND (reference sequence). Trimming stripped 4 bases from V and 1 base from J, with 13 bases between. This CDR3 contains 15 residues. The CDR3 DNA reads TGTGCCAGTAGTAGGCCAGCGAGTCCCCAAGAGACCCAGTACTTC. Translating gives CASSRPASPQETQYF.

The rearrangement uses TRBV28 and TRBJ1-1; D uncertain. The CDR3 loop spans 13 amino acids. V was shortened by 6 bases and J by 3 bases, with 11 bases between the two germline ends. From germline, CDR1 is MDHEN and CDR2 SYDVKM. The CDR3 sequence: CASRMEGYTEAFF. In DNA form, the CDR3 reads TGTGCCAGCAGAATGGAGGGCTACACTGAAGCTTTCTTT.

The rearrangement joins TRBV5-1 to TRBJ2-3, with TRBD2 identical over 10 bases. V lost 4 bases and J lost 5; bases outside the gene matches: 10. The length of the CDR3 is 16 residues. Per germline, CDR1 SGHRS and CDR2 YFSETQ. CDR3 sequence (DNA): TGCGCCAGCAGCGCCGCAGAAGCGGGGGGGCAAGATACGCAGTATTTT. This sequence encodes CASSAAEAGGQDTQYF.

This clone was seen a handful of times. The CDR3 bases are TGTGCCAGCAGCCCCCTTCCTGGCTACACCTTC. Translating gives CASSPLPGYTF. J is TRBJ1-2 and V is TRBV5-8; no firm D call. V lost 4 bases and J lost 7, with 8 bases in between. The CDR3 contains 11 residues. Germline-derived CDR1 and CDR2 are SGHTS and YDEGEE.

This chain connects TRBV10-1 to TRBJ1-5, with TRBD1 identical over 9 bases. CDR3 size: 14 residues. Germline assignment: CDR1 WNHNN and CDR2 SYGVQD (reference sequence). With 6 bases clipped from V and 6 bases from J, the junction kept 6 bases outside the gene matches. The CDR3 spells CASRGQGTSQPQHF. CDR3 bases: TGCGCCAGCAGGGGACAGGGAACAAGTCAGCCCCAGCATTTT.

This clone is a singleton in its sample. The chain uses TRBV24-1 and TRBJ2-3, with 7 bases that match TRBD1. The germline V gene encodes CDR1 KGHDR and CDR2 SFDVKD. The CDR3 runs 16 residues. V lost 4 bases, J lost 2 bases, and 8 bases stayed unmatched. The CDR3 loop reads CATSDPSGGNTDTQYF. CDR3 in DNA: TGTGCCACCAGTGACCCTTCAGGGGGAAACACAGATACGCAGTATTTT.

The V call is TRBV2, the J call TRBJ1-1; possible D gene TRBD1, 5 bases. Per the germline V gene, CDR1 is SNHLY and CDR2 is FYNNEI. The CDR3 totals 15 residues. Trimming shortened V by 8 bases and J by 1 base, and 17 bases separated the two germline ends. The CDR3 nucleotides read TGTGCCAGCCGGCCGGGGGTTTCGTCGAACACTGAAGCTTTCTTT. This gives the protein CASRPGVSSNTEAFF.

The V and J genes are TRBV5-5 and TRBJ2-7; D is uncertain. This CDR3 is built from 13 residues. Germline values: CDR1 SGHKS, CDR2 YYEKEE (reference sequence). Trimming stripped 4 bases from V and 4 bases from J, with 12 bases between. The CDR3 is CASSNPARYEQYF. For the CDR3, the DNA is TGTGCCAGCAGCAACCCCGCCAGGTACGAGCAGTACTTC.

The chain recombines TRBV4-1 with TRBJ1-3; possible D gene TRBD1, 5 bases. The CDR3 is made up of 15 amino acids. The V end lost 0 bases, the J end lost 2 bases, and 8 bases lay between the germline ends. Germline-derived CDR1 and CDR2 are MGHRA and YSYEKL. The CDR3 loop reads CASSQEAGPGNTIYF. For the CDR3, the DNA is TGCGCCAGCAGCCAAGAGGCGGGACCTGGAAACACCATATATTTT.